The 7 T cell receptor beta chains given below trace back to one sample, sequenced in a study of blood T cell repertoires in COVID-19. Some clones are missing from TCRdb's copy, which holds only in-frame ones; the method was immunoSEQ multiplex PCR. The table shows under 110,000 clones, with 92% occurring only once. Source material: peripheral blood. All receptors derive from a man aged 45 to 65 with active COVID-19.

The rearrangement joins TRBV5-1 to TRBJ1-1, with D perhaps matching TRBD1 (5 bases). The CDR3 extends over 15 amino acids. The germline V gene has CDR1 SGHRS and CDR2 YFSETQ. V dropped 3 bases and J dropped 1 base, with 13 bases sitting between them. This chain's CDR3 is CASSSQGGRNTEAFF. The DNA of the CDR3 is TGCGCCAGCAGCTCCCAGGGTGGCCGGAACACTGAAGCTTTCTTT.

The chain combines TRBV28 with TRBJ2-2; 8 bases match TRBD2. From germline, CDR1 is MDHEN and CDR2 SYDVKM. The CDR3 contains 15 residues. Trimming removed 8 bases from V and 0 bases from J; junction bases left unmatched: 5. The CDR3 spells CASPPSGSNTGELFF. CDR3 nucleotides: TGTGCCAGCCCCCCTAGCGGGTCGAACACCGGGGAGCTGTTTTTT.

The chain employs TRBV3-1 (or the pseudogene TRBV3-2) and TRBJ2-1, with 10 bases aligning to TRBD1. CDR1 is LGHDT and CDR2 is YNNKEL in the germline V gene (reference sequence). The length of the CDR3 is 16 residues. V gave up 3 bases and J gave up 3 bases; unmatched junction bases: 5. The chain's CDR3 is CASSQTGTGVYNEQFF. The CDR3 nucleotides are TGTGCCAGCAGCCAGACCGGGACAGGGGTCTACAATGAGCAGTTCTTC.

V and J are TRBV3-1 (or the pseudogene TRBV3-2) and TRBJ2-2, with 7 bases fitting TRBD1. The germline V gene encodes CDR1 LGHDT and CDR2 YNNKEL (reference sequence). The CDR3 totals 15 residues. V was pared by 7 bases and J by 7 bases, with 12 bases of the junction left unmatched. CDR3 sequence: CASNKLDRDNGELFF. The CDR3 DNA follows: TGTGCCAGCAACAAATTAGACAGGGACAACGGGGAGCTGTTTTTT.

The chain recombines TRBV30 with TRBJ2-5; 12 bases match TRBD2. With 8 bases clipped from V and 5 bases from J, the junction kept 9 bases outside the gene matches. Germline V CDR1 and CDR2: GTSNPN, SVGIG (reference sequence). This CDR3 region has 14 residues. CDR3 sequence (DNA): TGTGCCCACCAAACTAGCGGGAGGTGGGAGACCCAGTACTTC. Its translation is CAHQTSGRWETQYF.

V is TRBV19 and J is TRBJ2-4, with D unclear. The germline CDR1 and CDR2 sequences are LNHDA and SQIVND (reference sequence). V gave up 7 bases and J gave up 11 bases, with 12 bases separating them. This CDR3 region has 11 residues. The CDR3 region is CASKAPTLQYF. CDR3 sequence (DNA): TGTGCCAGTAAAGCTCCCACCCTTCAGTACTTC.

The chain is built from TRBV19 and TRBJ2-2; 12 bases line up with TRBD1. J was trimmed by 3 bases and V by 7 bases; bases with no gene match: 6. The CDR3 spans 16 residues. Germline V gene sequence: CDR1 LNHDA, CDR2 SQIVND (reference sequence). The CDR3 coding sequence is TGTGCCAGTAATTGGGACAGGGGGCCGGACACCGGGGAGCTGTTTTTT. It yields the protein CASNWDRGPDTGELFF.